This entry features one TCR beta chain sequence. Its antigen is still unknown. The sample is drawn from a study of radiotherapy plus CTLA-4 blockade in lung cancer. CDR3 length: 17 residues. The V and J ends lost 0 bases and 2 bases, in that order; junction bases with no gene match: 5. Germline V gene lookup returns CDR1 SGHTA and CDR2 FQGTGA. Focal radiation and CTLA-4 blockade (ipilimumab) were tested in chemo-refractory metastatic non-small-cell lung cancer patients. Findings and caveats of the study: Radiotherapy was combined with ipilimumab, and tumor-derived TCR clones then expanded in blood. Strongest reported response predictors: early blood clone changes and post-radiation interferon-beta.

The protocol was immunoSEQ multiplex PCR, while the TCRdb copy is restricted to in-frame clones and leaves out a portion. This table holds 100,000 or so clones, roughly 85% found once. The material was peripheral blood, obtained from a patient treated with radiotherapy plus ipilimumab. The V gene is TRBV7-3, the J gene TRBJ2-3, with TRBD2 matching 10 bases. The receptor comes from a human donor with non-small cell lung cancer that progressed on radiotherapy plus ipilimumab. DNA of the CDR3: TGTGCCAGCAGCTTAACCTCCACTAGCGGGATCACAGATACGCAGTATTTT. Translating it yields CASSLTSTSGITDTQYF.